What follows describes a single T cell receptor beta chain. Its antigen target is currently unknown. Per the publication, the time point label means: chronic-phase CML before TKI therapy (screening/day 1). About 15 CML patients made up the patient cohort, and matched post-remission samples were retrieved for a subset of those patients. The library was obtained by bulk RNA-seq. The TruSeq Stranded RNA sample prep kit was used to generate libraries of poly-A-enriched mRNA from an input of approximately 0.9 ug total RNA. Each sample was sequenced in triplicate using paired-end sequencing on a HiSeq 2500. Each mate in the RNA-seq data had a read length of 125 nucleotides. The source study handled its data this way. After trimming, reads were aligned to hg38 using STAR v2.7, and quality control was handled by FASTQC, RSeQC and multiqc. Salmon 0.14.1 was used to quantify gene expression levels as transcripts per million (TPM). Principal component analysis suggested that transcriptomic profiles were not driven by trial, library batch, sequencing batch, treatment regimen or sex. TCRdb reprocessed the reads; each CDR3 protein sequence makes one entry, and DNA is unavailable. TCRdb assigned the V and J calls; the authors' analysis was not used. Present in this sample are approximately 700 distinct CDR3 sequences, about 98% of which were seen just once. The biggest ten clones account for over 3% of the sample.

The sample comes from a study of alternative splicing in chronic myeloid leukemia remission (dated by TCRdb to 2020 to 2021). Background for the entire study: RNA sequencing was used to profile peripheral blood taken from chronic-phase CML patients both at diagnosis and at remission, and those profiles were then compared against healthy donors. Nine or ten diagnostic specimens, together with matched remission specimens, were obtained from the RESIST (imatinib), ENESTxtnd (nilotinib) and PINNACLE (nilotinib plus pegylated interferon) trials. The median age was about 50 years at diagnosis and 56 to 60 at remission, while healthy controls had a median age of roughly 37. Trial diagnostic specimens were total leukocytes from peripheral blood collected in EDTA. Nine CML samples, seven diagnostic and two matched remission, came from the French Persistem study. In terms of female/male counts, the diagnosis samples were 11/5, the remission samples were 8/3 and the controls were 2/4. Trizol was used to extract total RNA from peripheral blood mononuclear cells of diagnosis, remission and control samples.

Results the study describes overall, beyond this receptor: At remission, blood cell composition was reshaped to resemble that of the lymphoid cell-enriched normal controls. Blood cell composition varied strongly between timepoints, moving from enrichment of myeloid progenitors at diagnosis to enrichment of mature lymphoid cells at remission.

Sequenced material: PBMCs or total blood leukocytes (not recorded which), taken at diagnosis. This clonotype was obtained from an adult with chronic myeloid leukemia.

The CDR3 protein sequence reads: CASSLQTTLDEQFF. The receptor chain draws on TRBV7-3 and TRBJ2-1; TCRdb's assignment of TRBD2 cannot be checked, as there is no DNA. From the germline V gene, CDR1 is SGHTA and CDR2 is FQGTGA. The CDR3 holds 14 amino acids from the cysteine to the phenylalanine. DNA is not recorded here.